The 21 T cell receptor beta chains in this list originate from one sample, sequenced in a study of blood T cell repertoires in COVID-19. Sequencing used immunoSEQ multiplex PCR; TCRdb keeps in-frame clones, though not all of them. The sample holds about 24,000 clones; 81% are singletons and the top ten take 6.5%. Sequences were obtained from peripheral blood. These receptors were collected from a man between 65 and 79 years old with acute or convalescent COVID-19.

Here the CDR3 DNA reads TGTGCCAGCAGCCCCAGAGGGGGAGAAGAAGAGACCCAGTACTTC. It is translated as CASSPRGGEEETQYF. The chain carries TRBV7-7 and TRBJ2-5; weak D call: TRBD1 (6 bases). The V gene lost 5 bases and the J gene lost 3 bases, with 16 bases spanning the gap. The CDR3 totals 15 residues. Germline assignment: CDR1 SSHAT and CDR2 FNYEAQ (reference sequence).

The rearrangement uses TRBV6-1 and TRBJ2-2; the D gene is possibly TRBD2 (5 bases). The CDR3 contains 15 residues. V lost 8 bases and J lost 0, with 13 bases in between. Per the germline V gene, CDR1 is MNHNS and CDR2 is SASEGT. The CDR3 bases are TGTGCCAGCTTAAAGCGGCAAACGAACACCGGGGAGCTGTTTTTT. This codes for CASLKRQTNTGELFF.

The rearrangement uses TRBV11-2 and TRBJ2-2; maybe TRBD1 (5 bases). Germline assignment: CDR1 SGHAT and CDR2 FQNNGV. Trimming took 5 bases from V and 6 from J, leaving 13 bases between them. The CDR3 runs to 14 residues. The CDR3 nucleotides are TGTGCCAGCAGCCCAATGGCAGGGTCCGGGGAGCTGTTTTTT. Its protein product is CASSPMAGSGELFF.

This clone was picked up a small number of times. The V call is TRBV9, the J call TRBJ2-6; TRBD1 agrees at 9 bases. The CDR3 is 16 residues long. The J segment lost 2 bases and the V segment lost 0 bases, leaving 0 bases of the junction unmatched. Germline assignment: CDR1 SGDLS and CDR2 YYNGEE. The CDR3 spells CASSVGQGAGANVLTF. DNA for the CDR3: TGTGCCAGCAGCGTAGGACAGGGGGCTGGGGCCAACGTCCTGACTTTC.

This rearrangement joins TRBV3-1 (or the pseudogene TRBV3-2) to TRBJ1-1, with 7 bases fitting TRBD1. The CDR3 length is 14 residues. CDR1 is LGHDT, CDR2 YNNKEL, per germline (reference sequence). V lost 2 bases, J lost 6 bases, and 6 bases stayed unmatched. CDR3 bases: TGTGCCAGCAGCCAACCCGACAGGGTACCTGAAGCTTTCTTT. Protein sequence: CASSQPDRVPEAFF.

The rearrangement uses TRBV6-4 and TRBJ2-1, with TRBD1 matching 11 bases. Germline CDR1 is MRHNA and CDR2 is SNTAGT. The V segment lost 2 bases and the J segment 7 bases; nucleotides outside the gene matches: 7. This CDR3 is built from 16 residues. In DNA form, the CDR3 reads TGTGCCAGCAGTGACGGGACAGGGGGTCTTGGTAATGAGCAGTTCTTC. It encodes CASSDGTGGLGNEQFF.

This clone was detected once. The chain recombines TRBV18 with TRBJ1-6, with no clear D. Trimming took off 2 bases at V and 7 bases at J, with 6 bases between the two ends. The CDR3 runs to 13 residues. Germline lookup yields CDR1 KGHSH and CDR2 LQKENI. This chain's CDR3 is CASSPSTNSPLHF. Written as DNA, the CDR3 is TGTGCCAGCTCACCATCCACAAATTCACCCCTCCACTTT.

V gene TRBV19 combines with J gene TRBJ1-5, with D perhaps matching TRBD1 (5 bases). This CDR3 spans 20 amino acids. Germline values: CDR1 LNHDA, CDR2 SQIVND (reference sequence). The ends were cut back, 3 bases at V and 0 bases at J, with 24 bases in the middle. In DNA form, the CDR3 reads TGTGCCAGTAGTATGAACGGATTCCCTCCCGTAGACAGTAGCAATCAGCCCCAGCATTTT. Protein product: CASSMNGFPPVDSSNQPQHF. Drawing the rest from reference TRBV19 and TRBJ1-5, the complete variable domain is DGGITQSPKYLFRKEGQNVTLSCEQNLNHDAMYWYRQDPGQGLRLIYYSQIVNDFQKGDIAEGYSVSREKKESFPLTVTSAQKNPTAFYLCASSMNGFPPVDSSNQPQHFGDGTRLSIL.

The rearrangement joins TRBV11-3 to TRBJ1-6, with a tentative D call TRBD1 (5 bases). CDR3 length: 14 amino acids. The ends were cut back, 3 bases at V and 4 bases at J, with 7 bases in the middle. CDR1 is SGHNT, CDR2 YENEEA, per germline. CDR3 protein: CASSLGGYNSPLHF. CDR3 coding DNA: TGTGCCAGCAGCTTGGGGGGATATAATTCACCCCTCCACTTT.

The chain couples TRBV9 to TRBJ2-2; 8 bases agree with TRBD1. In germline, CDR1 is SGDLS, CDR2 YYNGEE. The CDR3 length is 16 residues. V lost 0 bases, J lost 6 bases, and 7 bases stayed unmatched. The CDR3: CASSVGWTGRSGELFF. The CDR3 DNA reads as TGTGCCAGCAGCGTAGGGTGGACAGGGAGGTCCGGGGAGCTGTTTTTT.

The rearrangement uses TRBV7-2 and TRBJ1-5; no clear D. Germline-derived CDR1 and CDR2 are SGHTA and FQGNSA. The V gene lost 5 bases and the J gene lost 4 bases, with 9 bases spanning the gap. The CDR3 sequence is 13 residues long. The CDR3 DNA sequence: TGTGCCAGCAGCCAACTCACTAATCAGCCCCAGCATTTT. It is translated as CASSQLTNQPQHF.

This clone was seen only a few times. This rearrangement joins TRBV28 to TRBJ1-5; TRBD1 agrees at 9 bases. The CDR3 is 15 residues long. Unmatched junction bases numbered 10, after V lost 10 bases and J lost 3 bases. Germline V gives CDR1 MDHEN, CDR2 SYDVKM. CDR3 DNA: TGTGCCATTCAGGACAGGGGACCTTTCAATCAGCCCCAGCATTTT. Encoded protein: CAIQDRGPFNQPQHF.

This chain joins TRBV5-6 and TRBJ1-4; 9 nucleotides agree with TRBD1. With V trimmed by 4 bases and J by 2 bases, 12 bases remained unmatched. This CDR3 region has 18 residues. The germline gives CDR1 SGHDT, CDR2 YYEEEE. DNA of the CDR3: TGTGCCAGCAGCCCCCAGACAGGGGGGAGCTTGACTAATGAAAAACTGTTTTTT. Translation gives CASSPQTGGSLTNEKLFF.

The CDR3 protein is CASSTVGGGGYEQYF. CDR3 nucleotides: TGTGCCAGTAGTACTGTTGGGGGGGGCGGCTACGAGCAGTACTTC. The genes are TRBV19 and TRBJ2-7, with a tentative D call TRBD2 (7 bases). From germline, CDR1 is LNHDA and CDR2 SQIVND (reference sequence). This CDR3 has 15 amino acids. Trimming removed 4 bases at V and 3 bases at J, with 16 bases between.

The table lists this clone with a count of one. The J gene is TRBJ1-2, the V gene TRBV19, with TRBD1 matching 7 bases. V gave up 8 bases and J gave up 8 bases; unmatched junction bases: 8. Germline lookup yields CDR1 LNHDA and CDR2 SQIVND (reference sequence). CDR3 length equals 12 residues. The CDR3 reads CASPVPGGGYTF. The CDR3 DNA follows: TGTGCCAGTCCTGTCCCAGGGGGAGGCTACACCTTC. Looking up the rest from reference TRBV19 and TRBJ1-2 gives the full variable domain: DGGITQSPKYLFRKEGQNVTLSCEQNLNHDAMYWYRQDPGQGLRLIYYSQIVNDFQKGDIAEGYSVSREKKESFPLTVTSAQKNPTAFYLCASPVPGGGYTFGSGTRLTVV.

The rearrangement joins TRBV7-2 to TRBJ1-2; the match to TRBD1 covers 8 bases. Trimming removed 1 base from V and 8 bases from J; junction bases left unmatched: 6. CDR1 SGHTA and CDR2 FQGNSA come from the germline V gene. The CDR3 is 14 residues long. The CDR3 coding sequence is TGTGCCAGCAGCTTAGGGGGGACAGGATCCGGCTACACCTTC. Protein sequence: CASSLGGTGSGYTF. Based on the CDR3 plus reference TRBV7-2 and TRBJ1-2, the full variable domain is GAGVSQSPSNKVTEKGKDVELRCDPISGHTALYWYRQSLGQGLEFLIYFQGNSAPDKSGLPSDRFSAERTGGSVSTLTIQRTQQEDSAVYLCASSLGGTGSGYTFGSGTRLTVV.

In its sample, this clone was seen a few times. The V call is TRBV21-1, the J call TRBJ1-4; no check of the table's D call, TRBD1, against the DNA was made. TRBV21-1 counts as a pseudogene. CDR3 length equals 14 residues. In DNA, the CDR3 is TGTGCCAGCAGCAAAAACAGGGGGCACGAAAAACTGTTTTTT. It encodes CASSKNRGHEKLFF.

The J gene is TRBJ2-5, the V gene TRBV7-3, with a possible D match to TRBD2 (5 bases). This CDR3 spans 16 amino acids. Germline V gene lookup returns CDR1 SGHTA and CDR2 FQGTGA. Trimming took off 5 bases at V and 2 bases at J, with 18 bases between the two ends. The CDR3 loop is CASSPFAVGVQETQYF. CDR3 DNA sequence: TGTGCCAGCAGCCCATTCGCGGTCGGGGTACAAGAGACCCAGTACTTC. Drawing the rest from reference TRBV7-3 and TRBJ2-5, the complete variable domain is GAGVSQTPSNKVTEKGKYVELRCDPISGHTALYWYRQSLGQGPEFLIYFQGTGAADDSGLPNDRFFAVRPEGSVSTLKIQRTERGDSAVYLCASSPFAVGVQETQYFGPGTRLLVL.

J is TRBJ1-2 and V is TRBV7-9; 9 bases line up with TRBD1. V lost 4 bases, J lost 4 bases, and 4 bases stayed unmatched. The CDR3 is made up of 14 amino acids. Germline assignment: CDR1 SEHNR and CDR2 FQNEAQ (reference sequence). Here the CDR3 reads CASSSGTGFYGYTF. In DNA, the CDR3 is TGTGCCAGCAGCTCCGGGACAGGGTTCTATGGCTACACCTTC.

CDR3 sequence (DNA): TGCGCCAGCAGCTTGGGACAGAACAACTATGGCTACACCTTC. Amino acid sequence: CASSLGQNNYGYTF. The rearrangement links TRBV5-1 to TRBJ1-2, with D possibly being TRBD1 (5 bases). CDR1 is SGHRS and CDR2 is YFSETQ in the germline V gene. V gave up 0 bases and J gave up 2 bases, with 8 bases separating them. The CDR3 runs 14 residues. The full variable domain, rest sourced from reference TRBV5-1 and TRBJ1-2, is KAGVTQTPRYLIKTRGQQVTLSCSPISGHRSVSWYQQTPGQGLQFLFEYFSETQRNKGNFPGRFSGRQFSNSRSEMNVSTLELGDSALYLCASSLGQNNYGYTFGSGTRLTVV.

The chain joins TRBV6-4 to TRBJ2-7; TRBD1 matches 7 bases. The CDR3 has 15 residues. Germline assignment: CDR1 MRHNA and CDR2 SNTAGT. The ends lost 7 bases at V and 6 bases at J; junction bases unmatched: 15. The CDR3 here is CASTTYRGVVGEQYF. DNA for the CDR3: TGTGCCAGCACGACCTACAGGGGAGTCGTCGGCGAGCAGTACTTC.